This is a list of T cell receptor beta chains from one sample in a study of sequential checkpoint blockade in melanoma. This table comes from immunoSEQ multiplex PCR, and its TCRdb copy is limited to in-frame clones, with some not included. The sample lists 15,000 to 20,000 clones, approximately 80% occurring once. The sample in question was CD8+ T cells sorted from blood (inferred from file names), obtained from a patient given nivolumab and ipilimumab in sequence. These receptors were taken from a human donor with melanoma. The CDR3 runs from the conserved cysteine through the conserved F or W. A D gene is named only where the DNA matches it firmly. Part of the rows lack a size; the others show once, few, many or a class for expanded clones.

J gene: TRBJ1-1; D gene: .; V gene: TRBV7-9; clone size: .; CDR3 protein: CASSAPQDMNTEAFF; CDR3 DNA: TGTGCCAGCAGCGCCCCGCAGGATATGAACACTGAAGCTTTCTTT
J gene: TRBJ2-7; D gene: TRBD2; V gene: TRBV14; clone size: .; CDR3 protein: CASSQEVVAGAPYEQYF; CDR3 DNA: TGTGCCAGCAGCCAAGAAGTAGTAGCGGGGGCCCCCTACGAGCAGTACTTC
J gene: TRBJ2-7; D gene: TRBD2; V gene: TRBV7-7; clone size: .; CDR3 protein: CASSRVGEGEQYF; CDR3 DNA: TGTGCTAGCAGCCGAGTGGGGGAGGGGGAGCAGTACTTC
J gene: TRBJ1-4; D gene: .; V gene: TRBV28; clone size: few; CDR3 protein: CASTPGTNEKLFF; CDR3 DNA: TGTGCCAGCACGCCAGGGACTAATGAAAAACTGTTTTTT
J gene: TRBJ2-7; D gene: TRBD1; V gene: TRBV29-1; clone size: .; CDR3 protein: CSVAPRDRGSYEQYF; CDR3 DNA: TGCAGCGTTGCCCCCCGCGACAGGGGGTCCTACGAGCAGTACTTC
J gene: TRBJ2-2; D gene: .; V gene: TRBV29-1; clone size: few; CDR3 protein: CSVRVSDADTGELFF; CDR3 DNA: TGCAGCGTTAGAGTCAGCGATGCTGACACCGGGGAGCTGTTTTTT
J gene: TRBJ2-7; D gene: TRBD1; V gene: TRBV11-2; clone size: .; CDR3 protein: CASSPTGVPYEQYF; CDR3 DNA: TGTGCCAGCAGCCCGACAGGGGTCCCATACGAGCAGTACTTC
J gene: TRBJ2-7; D gene: .; V gene: TRBV27; clone size: .; CDR3 protein: CASSFLGQGNEQYF; CDR3 DNA: TGTGCCAGCAGTTTCCTCGGGCAGGGAAACGAGCAGTACTTC
J gene: TRBJ2-2; D gene: TRBD2; V gene: TRBV11-2; clone size: .; CDR3 protein: CASSLERGGTELFF; CDR3 DNA: TGTGCCAGCAGCTTGGAGCGGGGGGGCACGGAGCTGTTTTTT
J gene: TRBJ2-1; D gene: TRBD2; V gene: TRBV19; clone size: .; CDR3 protein: CASSTLAGEVNAQFF; CDR3 DNA: TGTGCCAGTAGTACTCTAGCGGGAGAGGTCAATGCGCAGTTCTTC
J gene: TRBJ2-5; D gene: TRBD2; V gene: TRBV6-4; clone size: .; CDR3 protein: CASSAGTSGGQETQYF; CDR3 DNA: TGTGCCAGCAGCGCCGGGACTAGCGGGGGCCAAGAGACCCAGTACTTC
J gene: TRBJ1-1; D gene: .; V gene: TRBV29-1; clone size: .; CDR3 protein: CSVVGQNTEAFF; CDR3 DNA: TGCAGCGTTGTGGGACAGAACACTGAAGCTTTCTTT
J gene: TRBJ2-5; D gene: .; V gene: TRBV11-2; clone size: .; CDR3 protein: CASSETGGQETQYF; CDR3 DNA: TGTGCCAGCAGCGAGACGGGTGGCCAAGAGACCCAGTACTTC
J gene: TRBJ1-5; D gene: .; V gene: TRBV4-1; clone size: .; CDR3 protein: CASSQDQVSNQPQHF; CDR3 DNA: TGCGCCAGCAGCCAAGATCAGGTTAGCAATCAGCCCCAGCATTTT
J gene: TRBJ2-3; D gene: TRBD2; V gene: TRBV11-3; clone size: once; CDR3 protein: CASSRRRAGGSDTQYF; CDR3 DNA: TGTGCCAGCAGCCGGAGGCGAGCGGGAGGCTCAGATACGCAGTATTTT
J gene: TRBJ2-7; D gene: TRBD1; V gene: TRBV15; clone size: .; CDR3 protein: CATSSSPGQTYEQYF; CDR3 DNA: TGTGCCACCAGCTCCTCCCCGGGACAGACCTACGAGCAGTACTTC
J gene: TRBJ2-1; D gene: TRBD2; V gene: TRBV4-1; clone size: .; CDR3 protein: CASSQEASGSSYNEQFF; CDR3 DNA: TGCGCCAGCAGCCAAGAGGCTAGCGGAAGCTCCTACAATGAGCAGTTCTTC
J gene: TRBJ2-5; D gene: TRBD2; V gene: TRBV25-1; clone size: .; CDR3 protein: CASSVSIGLAEQETQYF; CDR3 DNA: TGTGCCAGCAGTGTTTCGATCGGACTAGCGGAGCAAGAGACCCAGTACTTC
J gene: TRBJ2-5; D gene: TRBD1; V gene: TRBV6-4; clone size: few; CDR3 protein: CASSDSGQGAGTQYF; CDR3 DNA: TGTGCCAGCAGTGACTCGGGACAGGGGGCTGGGACCCAGTACTTC
J gene: TRBJ2-7; D gene: TRBD1; V gene: TRBV5-1; clone size: .; CDR3 protein: CASSGGQGVTFYEQYF; CDR3 DNA: TGCGCCAGCAGCGGGGGACAGGGGGTAACGTTCTACGAGCAGTACTTC
J gene: TRBJ2-7; D gene: TRBD2; V gene: TRBV7-2; clone size: few; CDR3 protein: CASSQILAGGREQYF; CDR3 DNA: TGTGCCAGCAGCCAAATACTAGCGGGAGGAAGAGAGCAGTACTTC
J gene: TRBJ1-1; D gene: .; V gene: TRBV7-9; clone size: .; CDR3 protein: CASRSGVQTGNTEAFF; CDR3 DNA: TGTGCCAGCAGGTCCGGGGTGCAAACCGGGAACACTGAAGCTTTCTTT
J gene: TRBJ2-1; D gene: TRBD2; V gene: TRBV6-6; clone size: .; CDR3 protein: CASSPLAGGYNEQFF; CDR3 DNA: TGTGCCAGCAGCCCACTAGCGGGTGGATACAATGAGCAGTTCTTC
J gene: TRBJ1-3; D gene: TRBD1; V gene: TRBV27; clone size: .; CDR3 protein: CASRRTGAGNTIYF; CDR3 DNA: TGTGCCAGCAGAAGGACAGGGGCTGGAAACACCATATATTTT
J gene: TRBJ2-7; D gene: .; V gene: TRBV27; clone size: .; CDR3 protein: CASSLRGYEQYF; CDR3 DNA: TGTGCCAGCAGTTTAAGGGGCTACGAGCAGTACTTC
J gene: TRBJ2-7; D gene: .; V gene: TRBV2; clone size: once; CDR3 protein: CASSPIWGRANEQYF; CDR3 DNA: TGTGCCAGCAGTCCTATCTGGGGGCGGGCCAACGAGCAGTACTTC
J gene: TRBJ2-1; D gene: TRBD2; V gene: TRBV19; clone size: .; CDR3 protein: CASSMLTSGSPEQFF; CDR3 DNA: TGTGCCAGTAGTATGTTAACTAGCGGGAGTCCCGAGCAGTTCTTC
J gene: TRBJ2-5; D gene: TRBD2; V gene: TRBV27; clone size: .; CDR3 protein: CASSSLRGAQETQYF; CDR3 DNA: TGTGCCAGCAGTTCACTGCGGGGGGCGCAAGAGACCCAGTACTTC
J gene: TRBJ1-5; D gene: TRBD1; V gene: TRBV27; clone size: .; CDR3 protein: CASSHDRGHRQPQHF; CDR3 DNA: TGTGCCAGCAGCCATGACAGGGGGCATCGTCAGCCCCAGCATTTT
J gene: TRBJ2-2; D gene: .; V gene: TRBV30; clone size: .; CDR3 protein: CAWSGGQLNTGELFF; CDR3 DNA: TGTGCCTGGAGTGGGGGACAATTAAACACCGGGGAGCTGTTTTTT
J gene: TRBJ1-5; D gene: .; V gene: TRBV5-1; clone size: .; CDR3 protein: CASSLGDYSNQPQHF; CDR3 DNA: TGCGCCAGCAGCTTGGGAGATTATAGCAATCAGCCCCAGCATTTT
J gene: TRBJ1-2; D gene: TRBD1; V gene: TRBV11-2; clone size: .; CDR3 protein: CASSPLGQGLYGYTF; CDR3 DNA: TGTGCCAGCAGCCCCCTGGGACAGGGGTTGTATGGCTACACCTTC
J gene: TRBJ2-3; D gene: .; V gene: TRBV28; clone size: few; CDR3 protein: CASSFGLMRDTQYF; CDR3 DNA: TGTGCCAGCAGTTTTGGACTTATGAGAGATACGCAGTATTTT
J gene: TRBJ2-7; D gene: TRBD2; V gene: TRBV4-1; clone size: once; CDR3 protein: CASSQEGLAGADDEQYF; CDR3 DNA: TGCGCCAGCAGCCAAGAGGGACTAGCGGGAGCGGACGACGAGCAGTACTTC
J gene: TRBJ2-1; D gene: TRBD2; V gene: TRBV4-3; clone size: once; CDR3 protein: CASSQDVAGGTDTYNEQFF; CDR3 DNA: TGCGCCAGCAGCCAAGACGTCGCGGGAGGGACTGATACCTACAATGAGCAGTTCTTC
J gene: TRBJ2-1; D gene: TRBD2; V gene: TRBV6-4; clone size: once; CDR3 protein: CASSDSLSGGAGNEQFF; CDR3 DNA: TGTGCCAGCAGTGACTCTCTCTCGGGGGGGGCCGGGAATGAGCAGTTCTTC
J gene: TRBJ2-1; D gene: .; V gene: TRBV7-9; clone size: .; CDR3 protein: CASRVPGTNNEQFF; CDR3 DNA: TGTGCCAGCAGAGTCCCGGGAACCAACAATGAGCAGTTCTTC
J gene: TRBJ2-2; D gene: .; V gene: TRBV15; clone size: .; CDR3 protein: CATTTGTTNTGELFF; CDR3 DNA: TGTGCCACCACGACAGGAACCACGAACACCGGGGAGCTGTTTTTT
J gene: TRBJ1-4; D gene: .; V gene: TRBV10-3; clone size: few; CDR3 protein: CAISEAGFGEKLFF; CDR3 DNA: TGTGCCATCAGTGAGGCGGGGTTTGGAGAAAAACTGTTTTTT
J gene: TRBJ2-7; D gene: TRBD2; V gene: TRBV27; clone size: .; CDR3 protein: CASSAGGLYEQYF; CDR3 DNA: TGTGCCAGTTCAGCGGGGGGGCTCTACGAGCAGTACTTC
J gene: TRBJ2-1; D gene: .; V gene: TRBV10-1; clone size: .; CDR3 protein: CASSEGRGDYNEQFF; CDR3 DNA: TGCGCCAGCAGTGAGGGCAGGGGTGACTACAATGAGCAGTTCTTC